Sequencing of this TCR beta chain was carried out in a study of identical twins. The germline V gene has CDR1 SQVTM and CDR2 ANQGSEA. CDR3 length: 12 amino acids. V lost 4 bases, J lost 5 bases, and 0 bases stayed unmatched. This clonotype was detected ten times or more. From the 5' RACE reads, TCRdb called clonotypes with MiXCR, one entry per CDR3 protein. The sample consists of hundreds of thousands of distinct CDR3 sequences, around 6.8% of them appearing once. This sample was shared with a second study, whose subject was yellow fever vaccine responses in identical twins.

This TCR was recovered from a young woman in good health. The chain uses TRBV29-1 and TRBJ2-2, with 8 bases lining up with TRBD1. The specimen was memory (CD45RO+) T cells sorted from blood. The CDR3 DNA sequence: TGCAGCGTTGGACAGGGGACCGGGGAGCTGTTTTTT. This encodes CSVGQGTGELFF.